This TCR beta chain was identified during a study of blood T cells in healthy people across ages. A second PCR of roughly 7 to 11 cycles used a sample-barcoded 5' primer and a J-beta primer mix. TCRdb reprocessed the 5' RACE reads with MiXCR, giving one entry per CDR3 protein. In the table there are 800,000 or so distinct CDR3 sequences, about 25% of which are singletons. Separately, the same data were catalogued under a study of T cells of mothers and their children.

This TCR came from a boy between 10 and 17 years old in good health. Sample: blood.

CDR3 amino acids: CASNRREITDNEQFF. CDR3 DNA: TGTGCCAGCAATCGACGGGAGATTACTGACAATGAGCAGTTCTTC. This rearrangement joins TRBV2 to TRBJ2-1; weak D call: TRBD2 (6 bases). The CDR3 contains 15 residues. Germline V gene sequence: CDR1 SNHLY, CDR2 FYNNEI. V was shortened by 7 bases and J by 5 bases, with 18 bases between the two germline ends.